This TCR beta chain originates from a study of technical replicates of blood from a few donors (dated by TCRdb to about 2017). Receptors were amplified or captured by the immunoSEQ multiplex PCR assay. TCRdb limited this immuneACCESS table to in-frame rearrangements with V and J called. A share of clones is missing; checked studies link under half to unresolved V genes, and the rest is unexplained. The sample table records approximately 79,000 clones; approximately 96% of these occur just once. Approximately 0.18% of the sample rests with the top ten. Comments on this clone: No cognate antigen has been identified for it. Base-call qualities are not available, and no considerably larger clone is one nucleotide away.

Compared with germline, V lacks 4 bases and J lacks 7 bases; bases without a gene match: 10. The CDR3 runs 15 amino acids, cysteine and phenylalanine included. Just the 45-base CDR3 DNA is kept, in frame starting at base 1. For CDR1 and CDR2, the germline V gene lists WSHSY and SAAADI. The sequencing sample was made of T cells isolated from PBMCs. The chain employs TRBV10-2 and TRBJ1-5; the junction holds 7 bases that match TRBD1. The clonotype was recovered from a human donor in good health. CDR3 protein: CASSGGGQGVQPQHF. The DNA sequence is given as TGCGCCAGCAGTGGAGGGGGCCAAGGAGTACAGCCCCAGCATTTT.